A single sample gave rise to the 10 T cell receptor beta chains below, sequenced in a study of PD-1 blockade in classical Hodgkin lymphoma. Assay: immunoSEQ multiplex PCR; the TCRdb copy retains only in-frame clones and omits some. This repertoire shows 45,000 to 55,000 clones, around two thirds found once; its top ten account for more than 12%. Brentuximab vedotin exposure varied among the patients, all of whom had relapsed after autologous stem cell transplantation. The sequencing used peripheral blood mononuclear cells (PBMCs), collected before the second cycle of nivolumab. The receptors here all came from a human donor with classical Hodgkin lymphoma.

The chain joins TRBV30 to TRBJ2-5, with a tentative D call TRBD2 (5 bases). The CDR3 spans 15 residues. Trimming removed 0 bases at V and 0 bases at J, with 11 bases between. In germline, CDR1 is GTSNPN, CDR2 SVGIG (reference sequence). The CDR3 DNA is TGTGCCTGGAGTGTGGGCGGGCCGAACCAAGAGACCCAGTACTTC. It specifies CAWSVGGPNQETQYF.

The chain combines TRBV30 with TRBJ2-7, with a tentative D call TRBD1 (5 bases). V lost 3 bases to trimming and J lost 4 bases, with 10 bases between them. The V gene's germline CDR1 is GTSNPN and CDR2 SVGIG (reference sequence). CDR3 length: 12 amino acids. CDR3: CAWRGLPYEQYF. The CDR3 DNA reads as TGTGCCTGGAGGGGGCTACCTTACGAGCAGTACTTC.

This chain links TRBV5-1 with TRBJ1-6; 7 positions match TRBD1. V lost 3 bases and J lost 10; bases outside the gene matches: 10. CDR1 is SGHRS and CDR2 is YFSETQ in the germline V gene. This CDR3 contains 15 residues. As DNA, the CDR3 is TGCGCCAGCAGCTCGAAGACAGGGTCGGACTCACCCCTCCACTTT. It encodes CASSSKTGSDSPLHF.

The chain couples TRBV19 to TRBJ2-7; 7 bases map to TRBD1. This CDR3 region has 14 residues. CDR1 is LNHDA and CDR2 is SQIVND in the germline V gene (reference sequence). The V and J ends lost 9 bases and 3 bases, in that order; junction bases with no gene match: 11. CDR3 protein: CASSSGTAFYEQYF. For the CDR3, the DNA is TGTGCCAGCAGCTCCGGGACAGCATTCTACGAGCAGTACTTC.

The CDR3 loop reads CASSEDRTSGNTIYF. The CDR3 DNA is TGCGCCAGCAGTGAAGACAGAACCTCTGGAAACACCATATATTTT. The J gene is TRBJ1-3, the V gene TRBV10-2, with a weak D call TRBD1 (5 bases). V lost 3 bases and J 0 bases, leaving 9 bases between the germline ends. CDR1 and CDR2 from the germline V gene are WSHSY and SAAADI. The CDR3 has 15 residues.

The rearrangement joins TRBV19 to TRBJ2-5, with 13 bases fitting TRBD2. The germline gives CDR1 LNHDA, CDR2 SQIVND (reference sequence). The CDR3 is 14 residues long. V was clipped by 7 bases and J by 2 bases; unmatched bases: 1. The CDR3 is CASKTSGRQETQYF. Here the CDR3 DNA reads TGTGCCAGTAAGACTAGCGGGAGGCAAGAGACCCAGTACTTC.

This chain links TRBV6-5 with TRBJ2-2; D ambiguous. V shed 11 bases and J shed 4 bases, with 8 bases lying between them. CDR3 size: 11 residues. The germline CDR1 and CDR2 sequences are MNHEY and SVGAGI. CDR3 in amino acids: CASGRTGELFF. CDR3 in DNA: TGTGCCTCCGGTCGCACCGGGGAGCTGTTTTTT.

V and J are TRBV27 and TRBJ2-5; 9 nucleotides agree with TRBD2. The CDR3 has 17 amino acids. J lost 0 bases, V lost 5 bases, and 10 bases had no gene match. Looked up from germline, CDR1 is MNHEY and CDR2 is SMNVEV (reference sequence). DNA of the CDR3: TGTGCCAGCAGTCTCCGACCGCTAGCGGGGTACCAAGAGACCCAGTACTTC. Amino acid sequence: CASSLRPLAGYQETQYF.

The chain combines TRBV9 with TRBJ1-3; D gene ambiguous. This CDR3 is 17 amino acids long. The germline CDR1 and CDR2 sequences are SGDLS and YYNGEE. Trimming took 0 bases from V and 0 from J, leaving 13 bases between them. CDR3 in amino acids: CASSVVPGEPSGNTIYF. The CDR3 nucleotides are TGTGCCAGCAGCGTAGTACCTGGGGAGCCCTCTGGAAACACCATATATTTT.

This clone was seen only a few times. V and J are TRBV6-5 and TRBJ2-2; D ambiguous. The CDR3 totals 12 residues. CDR1 is MNHEY and CDR2 is SVGAGI in the germline V gene. V was clipped by 4 bases and J by 8 bases, with 8 bases between them. The CDR3 region has the DNA TGTGCCAGCAGTTTCCGAAGTGGGGAGCTGTTTTTT. Amino acid sequence: CASSFRSGELFF.